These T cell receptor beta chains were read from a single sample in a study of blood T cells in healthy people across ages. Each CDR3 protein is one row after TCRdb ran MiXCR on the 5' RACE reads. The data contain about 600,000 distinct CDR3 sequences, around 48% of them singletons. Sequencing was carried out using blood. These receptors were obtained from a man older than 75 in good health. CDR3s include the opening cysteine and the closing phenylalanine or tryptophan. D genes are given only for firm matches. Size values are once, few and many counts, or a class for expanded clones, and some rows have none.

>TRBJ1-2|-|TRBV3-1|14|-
TGTGCCAGCACCGGAGATACTGGGTACTATGGCTACACCTTC
CASTGDTGYYGYTF
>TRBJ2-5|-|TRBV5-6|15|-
TGTGCCAGCAGCTTGGTAGCACTAAACGAAGAGACCCAGTACTTC
CASSLVALNEETQYF
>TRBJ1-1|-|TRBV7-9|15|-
TGTGCCAGCAGCTTAGACAGGGTTGGGGACACTGAAGCTTTCTTT
CASSLDRVGDTEAFF
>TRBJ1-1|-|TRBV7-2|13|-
TGTGCCAGCAGCTCCACGCGGAGCACTGAAGCTTTCTTT
CASSSTRSTEAFF
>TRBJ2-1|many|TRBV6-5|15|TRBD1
TGTGCCAGCAGTTATTGGGGACAGGGGAACAATGAGCAGTTCTTC
CASSYWGQGNNEQFF
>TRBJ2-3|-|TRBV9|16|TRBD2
TGTGCCAGCAGCGTAGATGCGGGAGGGGGCACAGATACGCAGTATTTT
CASSVDAGGGTDTQYF
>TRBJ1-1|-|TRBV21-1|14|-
TGTGCCAGTAGCAAAGAATTCCAGAACACTGAAGCTTTCTTT
CASSKEFQNTEAFF
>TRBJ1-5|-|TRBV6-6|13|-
TGTGCCAGCAGGGCAAGAGAAGTCCAGCCCCAGCATTTT
CASRAREVQPQHF
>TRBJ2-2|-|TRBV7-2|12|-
TGTGCCAGCAGCTTCGGGACAACAGAGCTGTTTTTT
CASSFGTTELFF
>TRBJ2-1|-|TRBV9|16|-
TGTGCCAGCAGCGTAGAAGGGCGGTTCTCCTACAATGAGCAGTTCTTC
CASSVEGRFSYNEQFF
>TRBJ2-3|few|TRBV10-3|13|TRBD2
TGTGCCATCACCAGCGGGGAAACAGATACGCAGTATTTT
CAITSGETDTQYF
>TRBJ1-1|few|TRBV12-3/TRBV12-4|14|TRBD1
TGTGCCAGCAACCTGGGGAACAGGGGGCTGGTTGCTTTCTTT
CASNLGNRGLVAFF
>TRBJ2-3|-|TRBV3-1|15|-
TGTGCCAGCAGCGCCCTCCTAGGGGCTCTAGATACGCAGTATTTT
CASSALLGALDTQYF
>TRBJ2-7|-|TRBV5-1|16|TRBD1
TGCGCCAGCAGCTTGGAACAGGGGAAGGACTCCTACGAGCAGTACTTC
CASSLEQGKDSYEQYF
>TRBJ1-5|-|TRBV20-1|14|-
TGCAGTGCCATCGACACCTATAGCAATCAGCCCCAGCATTTT
CSAIDTYSNQPQHF
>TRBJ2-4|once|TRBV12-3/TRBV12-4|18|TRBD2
TGTGCCAGCAGTTTAGGAAGGACTAGCGGGTTCGGCAAAAACATTCAGTACTTC
CASSLGRTSGFGKNIQYF
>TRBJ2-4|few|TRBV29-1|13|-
TGCAGCGCCGTGGGGCTACCTAAAAACATTCAGTACTTC
CSAVGLPKNIQYF
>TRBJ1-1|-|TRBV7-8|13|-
TGTGCCAGCAGCATCAGGGTTAGGACTGAAGCTTTCTTT
CASSIRVRTEAFF
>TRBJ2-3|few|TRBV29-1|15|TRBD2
TGCAGCGTTGTAGGACTAGCGGGAGTGATGGATACGCAGTATTTT
CSVVGLAGVMDTQYF
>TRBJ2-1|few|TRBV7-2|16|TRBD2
TGTGCCAGCAGCTTAGTTGCTAGCGGCTCCTACAATGAGCAGTTCTTC
CASSLVASGSYNEQFF
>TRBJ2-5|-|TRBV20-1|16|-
TGCAGTACTAGAGATTTGCAGCGGGCGTACCAAGAGACCCAGTACTTC
CSTRDLQRAYQETQYF
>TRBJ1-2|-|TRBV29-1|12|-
TGCAGCGTTTTCAGGGTCACGGAGGGCTACACCTTC
CSVFRVTEGYTF
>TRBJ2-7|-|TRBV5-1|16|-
TGCGCCAGCAGCTTGAACCCCATAGCGGAGGCCTACGAGCAGTACTTC
CASSLNPIAEAYEQYF
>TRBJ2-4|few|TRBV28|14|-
TGTGCCAGCAGTTTAGTAGCGGTGAAAAACATTCAGTACTTC
CASSLVAVKNIQYF
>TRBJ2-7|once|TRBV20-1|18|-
TGCAGTGCTAGCTCCCCGTTTCGGAGTGCGGGACGGAACTACGAGCAGTACTTC
CSASSPFRSAGRNYEQYF
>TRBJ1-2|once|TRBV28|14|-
TGTGCCAGCAGATATACTCGGGGGGACTATGGCTACACCTTC
CASRYTRGDYGYTF
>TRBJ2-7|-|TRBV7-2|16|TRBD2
TGTGCCAGCAGCCCCGGGACTAGCGGGAGAAAGTACGAGCAGTACTTC
CASSPGTSGRKYEQYF
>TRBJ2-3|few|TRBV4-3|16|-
TGCGCCAGCAGCCAACCCCCCGGGTATGCGGCAGATACGCAGTATTTT
CASSQPPGYAADTQYF
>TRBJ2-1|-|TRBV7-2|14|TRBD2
TGTGCCAGCAGCGTAGTGGGACTAGCGCCGGAGCAGTTCTTC
CASSVVGLAPEQFF
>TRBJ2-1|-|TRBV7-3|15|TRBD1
TGTGCCAGCAGCTCGACAGGGGACACCTACAATGAGCAGTTCTTC
CASSSTGDTYNEQFF
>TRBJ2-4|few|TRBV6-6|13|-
TGTGCCAGCAGTTACCCGGGGCGGAACATTCAGTACTTC
CASSYPGRNIQYF
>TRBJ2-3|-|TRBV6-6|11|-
TGTGCCAGCAGACTAGACAATACGCAGTATTTT
CASRLDNTQYF
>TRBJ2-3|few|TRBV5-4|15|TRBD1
TGTGCCAGCAGGTCAACAGGGGAGCGCACAGATACGCAGTATTTT
CASRSTGERTDTQYF
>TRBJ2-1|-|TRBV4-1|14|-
TGCGCCAGCAGCCTCCCGGGGGAGTTACATGAGCAGTTCTTC
CASSLPGELHEQFF
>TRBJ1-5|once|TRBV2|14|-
TGTGCCAGCAGTACCAGGGTTTTCAATCAGCCCCAGCATTTT
CASSTRVFNQPQHF
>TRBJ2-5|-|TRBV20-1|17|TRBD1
TGCAGTACTAGAGATACGCCCAACAGGGGGATAAGGGAGACCCAGTACTTC
CSTRDTPNRGIRETQYF
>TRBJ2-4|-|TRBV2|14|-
TGTGCCAGCAGTGTGGTACTAGCCAAAAACATTCAGTACTTC
CASSVVLAKNIQYF
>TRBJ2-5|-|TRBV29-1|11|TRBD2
TGCAGCGTCGGGAGGAAAGAGACCCAGTACTTC
CSVGRKETQYF
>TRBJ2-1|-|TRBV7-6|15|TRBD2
TGTGCCAGCAGCCCACAAGGCGGGAGTATCAATGAGCAGTTCTTC
CASSPQGGSINEQFF
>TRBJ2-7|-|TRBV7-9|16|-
TGTGCCAGCAGCTTAGACGGAGGGCGGGCCTACAATGAGCAGTACTTC
CASSLDGGRAYNEQYF
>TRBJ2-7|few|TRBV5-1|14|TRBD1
TGCGCCAGCAGCTTGGACAGGGGTAACGGCGAGCAGTACTTC
CASSLDRGNGEQYF